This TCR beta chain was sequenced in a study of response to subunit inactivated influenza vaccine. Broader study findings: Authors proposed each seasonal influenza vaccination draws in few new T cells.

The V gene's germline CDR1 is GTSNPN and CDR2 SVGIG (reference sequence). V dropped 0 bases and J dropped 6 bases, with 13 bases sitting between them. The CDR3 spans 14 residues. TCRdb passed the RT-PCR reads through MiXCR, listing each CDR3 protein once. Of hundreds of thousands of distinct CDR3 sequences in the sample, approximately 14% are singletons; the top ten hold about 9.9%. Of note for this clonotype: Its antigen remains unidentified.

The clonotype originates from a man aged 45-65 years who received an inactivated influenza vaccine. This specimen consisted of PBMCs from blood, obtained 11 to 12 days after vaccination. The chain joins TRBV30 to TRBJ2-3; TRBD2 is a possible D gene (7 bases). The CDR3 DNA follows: TGTGCCTGGAGTGTAACTCGCGGGGGCGATACGCAGTATTTT. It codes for CAWSVTRGGDTQYF.